Detailed here is one TCR beta chain. Its antigen is not known. The data were obtained in a study of shared clonotypes between healthy human individuals. The study, taken as a whole, reports: Compared with memory subsets, naive subsets generally had larger estimated richness. It was the few donors that limited the genetic and exposure-history diversity represented.

V shed 5 bases and J 9 bases; nucleotides not matched to a gene: 9. The CDR3 is made up of 14 amino acids. Germline CDR1 and CDR2: SGHRS and YFSETQ. Sequencing was performed with immunoSEQ multiplex PCR; in TCRdb, only in-frame clones are kept and a portion is missing. The data show roughly 2.2 million clones, 80% to 95% seen once. The study enrolled healthy HIV-negative adults without recent acute infections or vaccinations as donors. Naive CD4+ cells were CD45RA-selected; the remaining cells were memory. This clonotype was sampled from a man aged 18 to 30 in good health. Some clones in this sample may be carry-over from other donors' samples. Input material: naive CD4+ T cells from PBMCs. Noted subset: CD45RA+ positively selected. The chain combines TRBV5-1 with TRBJ2-1, with TRBD1 matching over 9 bases. CDR3: CASRTGGAGSEQFF. The CDR3 DNA reads TGCGCCAGCAGAACAGGGGGCGCGGGGAGTGAGCAGTTCTTC.